A single sample gave rise to the 16 T cell receptor beta chains below, sequenced in a study of blood T cell repertoires in COVID-19. The assay was immunoSEQ multiplex PCR, and TCRdb's table has in-frame clones only and misses some. The sample carries fewer than 250,000 clones, around 85% recorded once. The specimen sequenced was peripheral blood. These receptors came from a woman aged 55-70 years with active or convalescent COVID-19.

The V call is TRBV5-1, the J call TRBJ2-1; possible D gene TRBD1, 6 bases. CDR3 length: 13 residues. Trimming removed 4 bases at V and 8 bases at J, with 13 bases between. CDR1 SGHRS and CDR2 YFSETQ come from the germline V gene. The CDR3 loop reads CASSQTGYYEQFF. The CDR3 DNA follows: TGCGCCAGCAGCCAAACAGGGTATTATGAGCAGTTCTTC.

This chain connects TRBV2 to TRBJ2-1; no reliable D call. The CDR3 totals 16 residues. V was pared by 4 bases and J by 5 bases, with 18 bases between. Per the germline V gene, CDR1 is SNHLY and CDR2 is FYNNEI. The CDR3: CASSGTSAESNNEQFF. The CDR3 coding sequence is TGTGCCAGCAGTGGAACGAGTGCCGAATCGAACAATGAGCAGTTCTTC.

Concerning this clone: Other nucleotide sequences from this sample produce the same CDR3. V gene TRBV5-1 combines with J gene TRBJ2-3, with 8 bases matching TRBD1. Trimming took 4 bases from V and 3 from J; bases not matched to a gene: 7. The CDR3 runs to 15 residues. Per the germline V gene, CDR1 is SGHRS and CDR2 is YFSETQ. The CDR3 sequence is CASSPRTGRTDTQYF. The CDR3 DNA reads as TGCGCCAGCAGCCCCCGGACAGGGCGTACAGATACGCAGTATTTT. The whole variable domain, remainder taken from reference TRBV5-1 and TRBJ2-3, is KAGVTQTPRYLIKTRGQQVTLSCSPISGHRSVSWYQQTPGQGLQFLFEYFSETQRNKGNFPGRFSGRQFSNSRSEMNVSTLELGDSALYLCASSPRTGRTDTQYFGPGTRLTVL.

This chain links TRBV30 with TRBJ2-1, with D unresolved. Trimming stripped 0 bases from V and 5 bases from J, with 23 bases between. Looked up from germline, CDR1 is GTSNPN and CDR2 is SVGIG (reference sequence). This CDR3 region has 18 residues. The CDR3 nucleotides read TGTGCCTGGAGTGTACGTGTTGGTGGTCCCCAAGACAACAATGAGCAGTTCTTC. Translating gives CAWSVRVGGPQDNNEQFF.

The sample holds one count of this clone. V is TRBV6-6 and J is TRBJ1-3; 8 nucleotides line up with TRBD1. There are 16 residues in the CDR3. The germline V gene encodes CDR1 MNHNY and CDR2 SVGAGI (reference sequence). The V gene end was trimmed by 4 bases and the J gene end by 2 bases; junction bases not matched to a gene: 7. The CDR3 here is CASSFGQGNAGNTIYF. The CDR3 region has the DNA TGTGCCAGCAGTTTCGGACAGGGAAATGCTGGAAACACCATATATTTT.

In the case of this clone: Other nucleotide sequences from this sample produce the same CDR3. The chain uses TRBV24-1 and TRBJ1-1, with 8 bases that match TRBD1. The germline V gene has CDR1 KGHDR and CDR2 SFDVKD. Trimming at V came to 6 bases and at J to 2 bases, leaving 4 bases not matched to a gene. The CDR3 runs to 14 residues. The CDR3 here is CATSSGTGNTEAFF. Here the CDR3 DNA reads TGTGCCACCAGTTCCGGGACAGGAAACACTGAAGCTTTCTTT.

There are a few counts of this clone. The chain combines TRBV11-3 with TRBJ2-3; 8 positions match TRBD2. Looked up from germline, CDR1 is SGHNT and CDR2 is YENEEA. V lost 0 bases to trimming and J lost 6 bases; unmatched junction nucleotides: 11. The CDR3 spans 17 residues. CDR3 bases: TGTGCCAGCAGCTTAGATGGTGTAGCGGGACCCCGTGATACGCAGTATTTT. Amino acid sequence: CASSLDGVAGPRDTQYF.

This rearrangement joins TRBV10-3 to TRBJ1-1; 7 bases fit TRBD1. The germline gives CDR1 ENHRY, CDR2 SYGVKD. Trimming cost V 3 bases and J 0 bases; bases outside gene matches: 4. The CDR3 length is 15 residues. CDR3 DNA sequence: TGTGCCATCAGTGATCCCGGGACAGTGAACACTGAAGCTTTCTTT. This codes for CAISDPGTVNTEAFF.

V usage is TRBV11-2 and J usage is TRBJ2-1; D possibly corresponds to TRBD2 (6 bases). The CDR3 has 13 residues. The V gene's germline CDR1 is SGHAT and CDR2 FQNNGV. Between the trimmed V and J ends, which lost 10 bases and 0 bases, there was a span of 10 bases. The CDR3 loop reads CATGLSSYNEQFF. CDR3 bases: TGTGCCACGGGACTTAGCTCCTACAATGAGCAGTTCTTC.

The rearrangement joins TRBV28 to TRBJ1-5, with D perhaps TRBD1 (6 bases). Per the germline V gene, CDR1 is MDHEN and CDR2 is SYDVKM. This CDR3 has 17 residues. Trimming took 3 bases from V and 0 from J, leaving 15 bases between them. The CDR3: CASSFPTGTNSNQPQHF. The CDR3 DNA reads TGTGCCAGCAGTTTCCCGACAGGAACTAATAGCAATCAGCCCCAGCATTTT.

The V call is TRBV6-5, the J call TRBJ1-6; D is ambiguous. The V end was cut by 7 bases, the J end by 0 bases, with 10 bases between. Germline V lookup: CDR1 MNHEY, CDR2 SVGAGI. The CDR3 sequence is 15 residues long. DNA of the CDR3: TGTGCCAGCAACCAACAGAGCTCCTATAATTCACCCCTCCACTTT. As protein: CASNQQSSYNSPLHF.

This sequence joins TRBV27 and TRBJ1-5; D gene uncertain. Trimming stripped 0 bases from V and 5 bases from J, with 14 bases between. Germline V lookup: CDR1 MNHEY, CDR2 SMNVEV (reference sequence). This CDR3 is 16 amino acids long. The CDR3 sequence: CASSLSAVVGDQPQHF. CDR3 in DNA: TGTGCCAGCAGTTTATCGGCGGTGGTAGGAGATCAGCCCCAGCATTTT.

The chain links TRBV13 to TRBJ2-2; D remains unclear. The CDR3 runs to 17 residues. With 2 bases removed from V and 4 bases from J, the gap between germline ends came to 17 bases. Germline V gene data show CDR1 as PRHDT and CDR2 as FYEKMQ (reference sequence). The CDR3 is CASSLLGVGRGTGELFF. In DNA form, the CDR3 reads TGTGCCAGCAGCTTACTTGGTGTGGGTAGAGGCACCGGGGAGCTGTTTTTT.

This sequence joins TRBV14 and TRBJ2-7; TRBD2 might be the D (5 bases). Germline CDR1 and CDR2: SGHDN and FVKESK. The CDR3 has 15 amino acids. Trimming shortened V by 1 base and J by 3 bases, and 13 bases separated the two germline ends. The CDR3 region is CASSQVSGLYYEQYF. As DNA, the CDR3 is TGTGCCAGCAGCCAAGTATCAGGACTCTACTACGAGCAGTACTTC. Complete variable domain (other parts from reference TRBV14 and TRBJ2-7): EAGVTQFPSHSVIEKGQTVTLRCDPISGHDNLYWYRRVMGKEIKFLLHFVKESKQDESGMPNNRFLAERTGGTYSTLKVQPAELEDSGVYFCASSQVSGLYYEQYFGPGTRLTVT.

This chain joins TRBV9 and TRBJ2-1; 8 positions agree with TRBD1. The V gene's germline CDR1 is SGDLS and CDR2 YYNGEE. This CDR3 comprises 14 residues. V shed 4 bases and J 5 bases; nucleotides not matched to a gene: 5. CDR3 coding DNA: TGTGCCAGCAGCTTACAGGACAGGGACAATGAGCAGTTCTTC. Protein sequence: CASSLQDRDNEQFF.

The chain couples TRBV5-1 to TRBJ1-1, with D perhaps TRBD1 (5 bases). Germline V lookup: CDR1 SGHRS, CDR2 YFSETQ. Trimming left V 0 bases short and J 5 bases short, with 8 bases between. This CDR3 comprises 13 residues. The CDR3 nucleotides are TGCGCCAGCAGCTTGGTACAGGAAACTGAAGCTTTCTTT. It translates to CASSLVQETEAFF.